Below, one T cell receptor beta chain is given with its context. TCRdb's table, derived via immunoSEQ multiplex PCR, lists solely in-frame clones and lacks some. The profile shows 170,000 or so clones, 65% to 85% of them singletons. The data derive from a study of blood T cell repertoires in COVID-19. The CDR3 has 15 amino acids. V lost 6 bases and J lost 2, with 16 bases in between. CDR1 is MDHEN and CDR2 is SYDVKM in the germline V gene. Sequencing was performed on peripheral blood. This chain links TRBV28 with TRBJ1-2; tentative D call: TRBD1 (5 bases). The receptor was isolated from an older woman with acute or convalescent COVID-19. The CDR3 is CASSFTGGLNYGYTF. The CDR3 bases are TGTGCCAGCAGCTTTACCGGGGGACTCAACTATGGCTACACCTTC.